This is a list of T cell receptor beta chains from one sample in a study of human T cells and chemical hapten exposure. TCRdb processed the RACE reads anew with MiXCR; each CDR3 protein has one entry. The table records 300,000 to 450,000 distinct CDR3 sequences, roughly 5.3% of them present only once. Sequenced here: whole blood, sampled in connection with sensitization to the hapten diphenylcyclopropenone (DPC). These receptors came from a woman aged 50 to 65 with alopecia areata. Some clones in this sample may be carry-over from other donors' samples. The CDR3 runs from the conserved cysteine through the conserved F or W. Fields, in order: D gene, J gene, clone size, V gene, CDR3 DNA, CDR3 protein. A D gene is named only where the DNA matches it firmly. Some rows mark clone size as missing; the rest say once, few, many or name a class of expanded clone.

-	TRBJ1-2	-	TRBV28	TGTGCCAGCAGTTTTGATGGGGCTGGCGGCTACACCTTC	CASSFDGAGGYTF
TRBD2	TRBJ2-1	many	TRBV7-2	TGTGCCAGCATTGGGCTAGCGGGGGGAAGGGAGCAGTTCTTC	CASIGLAGGREQFF
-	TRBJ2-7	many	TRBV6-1	TGTGCCAGCAGTGAAGGAGGGGGGTCATCGTACGAGCAGTACTTC	CASSEGGGSSYEQYF
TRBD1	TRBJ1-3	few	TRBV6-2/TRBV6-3	TGTGCCAGCACCCCAGCCGGACAGGCCGCGGTCAACACCATATATTTT	CASTPAGQAAVNTIYF
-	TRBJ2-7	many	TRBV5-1	TGCGCCAGCAGCTCCGGGGCCACGAACCACGAGCAGTACTTC	CASSSGATNHEQYF
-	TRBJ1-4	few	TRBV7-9	TGTGCCAGCAGCTCCACCCGGGCAGCTAAGACTAATGAAAAACTGTTTTTT	CASSSTRAAKTNEKLFF
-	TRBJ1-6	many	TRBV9	TGTGCCAGCAGCGTAGATCCTAATTCACCCCTCCACTTT	CASSVDPNSPLHF
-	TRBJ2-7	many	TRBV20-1	TGCAGTGCTAGAGATCTCAGGTCAGGCTACGAGCAGTACTTC	CSARDLRSGYEQYF
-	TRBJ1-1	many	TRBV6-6	TGTGCCAGCATTGGCGGCACTGAAGCTTTCTTT	CASIGGTEAFF
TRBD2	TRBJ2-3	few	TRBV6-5	TGTGCCAGCAGTCTCGCGGGAGAGTTCACAGATACGCAGTATTTT	CASSLAGEFTDTQYF
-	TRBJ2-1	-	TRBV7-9	TGTGCCAGCAGCCATCGTCCCAGTGAGCAGTTCTTC	CASSHRPSEQFF
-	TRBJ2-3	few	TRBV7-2	TGTGCCAGCAGCTTCCAGGGGGGGGGCCTGACAGATACGCAGTATTTT	CASSFQGGGLTDTQYF
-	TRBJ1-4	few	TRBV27	TGTGCCAGCAGTGCGGAGCTACAGGGAAGTAAAGAAAAACTGTTTTTT	CASSAELQGSKEKLFF
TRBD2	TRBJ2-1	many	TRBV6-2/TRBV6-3	TGTGCCAGCAGTTATCCTGCGGGAGGAACGGACAATGAGCAGTTCTTC	CASSYPAGGTDNEQFF
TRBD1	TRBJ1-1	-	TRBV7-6	TGTGCCAGCAGCTTAGCGCGTCGAACGGGACAGGGGTTGAACACTGAAGCTTTCTTT	CASSLARRTGQGLNTEAFF
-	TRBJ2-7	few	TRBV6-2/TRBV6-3	TGTGCCAGCAGATCGGACAGAACCTACGAGCAGTACTTC	CASRSDRTYEQYF
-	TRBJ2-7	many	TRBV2	TGTGCCAGCAGAATGATTCGGCACGAGCAGTACTTC	CASRMIRHEQYF
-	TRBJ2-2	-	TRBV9	TGTGCCAGCAGCGTAGGGGGCAGAATAAACACCGGGGAGCTGTTTTTT	CASSVGGRINTGELFF
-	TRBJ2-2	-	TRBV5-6	TGTGCCAGCAGCTTCAAGACCCGACCGGGACGGGACACCGGGGAGCTGTTTTTT	CASSFKTRPGRDTGELFF
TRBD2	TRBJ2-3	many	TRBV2	TGTGCCAGCAGGAGAGGACTAGCGGGGCCGCGCTCTAGCACAGATACGCAGTATTTT	CASRRGLAGPRSSTDTQYF
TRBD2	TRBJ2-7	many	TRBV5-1	TGCGCCAGCAGCCCTTTACTAGCGGGCCGCTCCTACGAGCAGTACTTC	CASSPLLAGRSYEQYF
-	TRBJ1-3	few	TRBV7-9	TGTGCCAGCAGCTCCACAGGGCGTGCAGGAAACACCATATATTTT	CASSSTGRAGNTIYF
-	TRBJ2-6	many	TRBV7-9	TGTGCCAGCAGCCGAAGGTCCCGCCTTGGGGCCAACGTCCTGACTTTC	CASSRRSRLGANVLTF
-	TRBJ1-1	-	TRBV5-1	TGCGCCAGCAGCCTAAGAGGGGAACCTGAAGCTTTCTTT	CASSLRGEPEAFF
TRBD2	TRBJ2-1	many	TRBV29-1	TGCAGCATACGTGGGACTAGCGGGAGCGATGAGCAGTTCTTC	CSIRGTSGSDEQFF
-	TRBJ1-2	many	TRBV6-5	TGTGCCAGCAGTTCGGAAACTACAGGGATCTATGGCTACACCTTC	CASSSETTGIYGYTF
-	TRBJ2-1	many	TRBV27	TGTGCCAGCAGTTTGCAGGGGCCTAATTACAATGAGCAGTTCTTC	CASSLQGPNYNEQFF
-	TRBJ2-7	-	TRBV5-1	TGCGCCAGCAGGAGAACGGGGGGCTCCCTCGAGCAGTACTTC	CASRRTGGSLEQYF
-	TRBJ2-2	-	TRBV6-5	TGTGCCAGCAGTACCCACAGGGAAACCAACACCGGGGAGCTGTTTTTT	CASSTHRETNTGELFF
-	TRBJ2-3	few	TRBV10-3	TGTGCCATCGGGGGCCGGCCGGATACGCAGTATTTT	CAIGGRPDTQYF
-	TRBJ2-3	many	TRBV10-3	TGTGCCATCAGTGTGGACGCCTCTAGCACAGATACGCAGTATTTT	CAISVDASSTDTQYF
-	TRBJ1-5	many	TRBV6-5	TGTGCCACCTGGGGTGGAAGCAATCAGCCCCAGCATTTT	CATWGGSNQPQHF
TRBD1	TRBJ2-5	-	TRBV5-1	TGCGCCAGCAGGACCGAACAGGGGCCCCGTCAAGAGACCCAGTACTTC	CASRTEQGPRQETQYF
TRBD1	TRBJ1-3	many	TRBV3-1	TGTGCCAGCAGCCAAGGGACAGGAGGAAACACCATATATTTT	CASSQGTGGNTIYF
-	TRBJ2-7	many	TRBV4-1	TGCGCCAGCAGCCAAGATCTCGGATCGGTTGCCTACGAGCAGTACTTC	CASSQDLGSVAYEQYF
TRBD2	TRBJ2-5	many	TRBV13	TGTGCCAGCAGCCCCAGCGGGGGGCCCCAAGAGACCCAGTACTTC	CASSPSGGPQETQYF
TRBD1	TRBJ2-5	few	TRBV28	TGTGCCAGCAGTCGACAGGGCCAAGACCAAGAGACCCAGTACTTC	CASSRQGQDQETQYF
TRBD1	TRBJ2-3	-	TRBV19	TGTGCCAGTAGTATGGGAAGGGGGCCCGATACGCAGTATTTT	CASSMGRGPDTQYF
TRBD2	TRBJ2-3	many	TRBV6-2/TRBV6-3	TGTGCCAGCAGTTACGGGAGGGAGACAGATACGCAGTATTTT	CASSYGRETDTQYF
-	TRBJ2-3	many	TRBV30	TGTGCCTGGAGTGTACTGAGGGTAGCGTCAGCGCAGTATTTT	CAWSVLRVASAQYF
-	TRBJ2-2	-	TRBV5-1	TGCGCCAGCAGCCTGGATCCAGGGTCTAACACCGGGGAGCTGTTTTTT	CASSLDPGSNTGELFF
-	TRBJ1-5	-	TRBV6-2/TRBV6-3	TGTGCCAGCAGTTACACCGGGGGCCAAGGGAGCAATCAGCCCCAGCATTTT	CASSYTGGQGSNQPQHF
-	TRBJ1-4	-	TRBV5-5	TGTGCCAGCAGCTTGGTGGTTCGGGGGGAAAAACTGTTTTTT	CASSLVVRGEKLFF
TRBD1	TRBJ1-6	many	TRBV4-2	TGTGCCAGCAGCCAAGATAGGGACAGGGCTAATTCACCCCTCCACTTT	CASSQDRDRANSPLHF
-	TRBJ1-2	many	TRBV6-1	TGTGCCAGCAGTGAAGCGCTTAACACAAGATACTATGGCTACACCTTC	CASSEALNTRYYGYTF
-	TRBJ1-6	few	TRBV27	TGTGCCAGCAGTTGGCAGGGGAAGTTCGGTTCACCCCTCCACTTT	CASSWQGKFGSPLHF
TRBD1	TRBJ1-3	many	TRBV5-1	TGCGCCAGCAGCTCCAGGGGGCTAGGCCTAGGAAACACCATATATTTT	CASSSRGLGLGNTIYF
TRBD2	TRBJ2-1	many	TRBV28	TGTGCCAGCAGTTTTTCAGCGGGAGCCTACAATGAGCAGTCCTTC	CASSFSAGAYNEQSF
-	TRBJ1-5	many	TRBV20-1	TGCAGTGCTAACCGAGGAGATTATCAGCCCCAGCATTTT	CSANRGDYQPQHF
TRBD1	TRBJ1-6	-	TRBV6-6	TGTGCCAGCAGAGAGACAGGGAACGTTTCACCCCTCCACTTT	CASRETGNVSPLHF
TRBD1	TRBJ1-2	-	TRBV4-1	TGCGCCAGCAGCCAAGATAGGGGGCTCTTTGGCTACACCTTC	CASSQDRGLFGYTF
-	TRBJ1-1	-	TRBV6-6	TGTGCCAGCAGTTATGACAGCTCGAACACTGAAGCTTTCTTT	CASSYDSSNTEAFF
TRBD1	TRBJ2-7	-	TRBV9	TGTGCCAGCAGCGCTACCGGGACAGGGGCCTACGAGCAGTACTTC	CASSATGTGAYEQYF